Listed here is a single T cell receptor beta chain. Its antigen is as yet unknown. J gave up 5 bases and V 6 bases, and 5 bases lay outside the gene matches. From germline, CDR1 is MNHNY and CDR2 SVGAGI (reference sequence). The CDR3 has 13 amino acids. The data derive from a study of cytomegalovirus exposure and HLA in healthy donors. 13 Jbeta primers and 60 Vbeta primers were used for the PCR. Sequenced by immunoSEQ multiplex PCR; TCRdb stores in-frame clones only, minus some. The repertoire consists of some 170,000 clones, with roughly 76% occurring once and the leading ten covering 4.9%. General study results and limits: It was reportedly the case that the classifier diagnosed cytomegalovirus status with high specificity and sensitivity. Later findings reportedly placed an Asian-associated ancestry cluster below the roughly 690-donor mean for N-insertions. The study assumed roughly uniform donor sequencing depth for presence/absence analyses. Common viral pathogens seemed to be connected with several of the most significant clusters, according to a later analysis.

Sequences were obtained from PBMCs. The V and J genes are TRBV6-6 and TRBJ2-5; 8 positions match TRBD2. This TCR came from a woman between 18 and 30 years old in good health and CMV-seropositive. CDR3 nucleotide sequence: TGTGCCAGCAGGGCGGGGGGTTGGGAGACCCAGTACTTC. Translation gives CASRAGGWETQYF.